The clone carrying this T cell receptor (beta chain) was counted many times. Antigen specificity is unknown. Caucasian individuals from Russia who were healthy and aged about 6 to 95 acted as donors. The data originate from a study of blood T cells in healthy people across ages. Study-level results: A conclusive naive versus antigen-experienced comparison was prevented by the unsorted PBMCs. Older age went with lower TCR beta diversity per million T cells, in a roughly linear way. More naive CD4+ cells and higher diversity were found in long-lived than in aged donors.

CDR1 and CDR2 from the germline V gene are SEHNR and FQNEAQ (reference sequence). Trimming at V came to 2 bases and at J to 6 bases, leaving 2 bases not matched to a gene. CDR3 size: 14 residues. A second PCR, run for roughly 7 to 11 cycles, used a sample-barcoded 5' primer plus a J-beta primer mix. One entry per CDR3 protein, called by TCRdb with MiXCR from the 5' RACE reads. The sample has 850,000 to 1,000,000 distinct CDR3 sequences; around 49% are singletons. Material for sequencing was blood. The receptor was derived from a man aged 25-45 years in good health. The chain joins TRBV7-9 to TRBJ2-1; TRBD2 matches 9 bases. CDR3 amino acids: CASSLLSGGNEQFF. For the CDR3, the DNA is TGTGCCAGCAGCTTACTTAGCGGGGGCAATGAGCAGTTCTTC.